Listed here is a single T cell receptor (beta chain). The antigen remains undetermined. Execution of the assay was at deep level. The authors' processing: Junction-only sequences without quality scores were provided by ImmunoSEQ, so filtering was different. Sequenced by immunoSEQ multiplex PCR; TCRdb stores in-frame clones only, minus some. Clone size and V and J calls were adopted from that table, with D and trimming inferred from the DNA. This sample has about 2.2 million clones, with about 92% found just once. As defined, naive CD8 cells were CD45RO-negative and positively selected for CCR7, with terminally differentiated effector memory CD45RA+ cells excluded. The source of the sample is a study of shared clonotypes between healthy human individuals. General study findings and limits: With a handful of donors compared, about 5.2% of naive CD4 clonotypes were shared. Limitation of the genetic and exposure-history diversity represented came from the few donors.

Germline values: CDR1 LGHNA, CDR2 YSLEER. The CDR3 is 17 amino acids. V lost 0 bases to trimming and J lost 5 bases; unmatched junction nucleotides: 11. The V and J genes are TRBV4-3 and TRBJ1-1; 8 bases agree with TRBD1. The clonotype was recovered from a man between 18 and 35 years old in good health. Some clones in this sample may be carry-over from other donors' samples. Sequencing was performed on naive CD8+ T cells from PBMCs. CDR3 in DNA: TGCGCCAGCAGCCAAGATTGGCTCAGGGGGCGCGCGACTGAAGCTTTCTTT. It codes for CASSQDWLRGRATEAFF.